This TCR beta chain was observed in a study of T cell changes during pregnancy in multiple sclerosis. Data came from immunoSEQ multiplex PCR; TCRdb stores just in-frame clones and leaves some out. The data show roughly 70,000 clones, with 90% seen just once and 1.5% held by the top ten. This CDR3 has 14 residues. V was shortened by 4 bases and J by 0 bases, with 9 bases between the two germline ends. CDR1 and CDR2 from the germline V gene are SGHNT and YENEEA. Only a few counts were recorded for this clone. Sequenced material: peripheral blood, taken in the third trimester of pregnancy. The sequence was obtained from a female donor with multiple sclerosis, enrolled in a pregnancy study. This sequence joins TRBV11-3 and TRBJ2-5; maybe TRBD1 (5 bases). DNA for the CDR3: TGTGCCAGCAGCTCGCCAGGGAACCAAGAGACCCAGTACTTC. This translates into CASSSPGNQETQYF.